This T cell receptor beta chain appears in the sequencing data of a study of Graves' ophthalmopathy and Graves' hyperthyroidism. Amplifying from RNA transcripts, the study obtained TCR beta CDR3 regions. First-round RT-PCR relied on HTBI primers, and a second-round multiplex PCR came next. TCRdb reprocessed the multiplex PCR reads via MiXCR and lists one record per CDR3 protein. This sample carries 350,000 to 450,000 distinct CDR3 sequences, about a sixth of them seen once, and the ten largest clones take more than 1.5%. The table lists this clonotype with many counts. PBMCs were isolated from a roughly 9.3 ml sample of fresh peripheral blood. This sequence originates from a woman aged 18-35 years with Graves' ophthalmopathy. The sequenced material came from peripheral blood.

CDR3 nucleotide sequence: TGTGCCAGCAGCCTCCAGGGGCCTCCATATAGCAATCAGCCCCAGCATTTT. Protein: CASSLQGPPYSNQPQHF. The chain couples TRBV7-8 to TRBJ1-5; tentative D call: TRBD1 (6 bases). Trimming removed 5 bases at V and 0 bases at J, with 17 bases between. This CDR3 has 17 amino acids. Germline V gives CDR1 SGHVS, CDR2 FQNEAQ.